Here is one T cell receptor (beta chain) with its context. Its antigen is undetermined. The authors split each subset's genomic DNA evenly across several immunoSEQ plates. Measured with immunoSEQ multiplex PCR; TCRdb has only the in-frame clones, and not every one. The table has 750,000 to 1,000,000 clones, nearly 95% seen once. This sample was included in a study of shared clonotypes between healthy human individuals. Terminally differentiated effector memory CD45RA+ cells were left out of the naive CD8 fraction, which was CD45RO-negative and positively selected for CCR7. Broader study findings: Sequencing depth was expected to influence donor clonotype sharing. Between several donors, naive CD4 clonotypes were shared at a level of around 4.9%.

J lost 2 bases, V lost 5 bases, and 9 bases had no gene match. The CDR3 spans 17 residues. Germline V gene lookup returns CDR1 MDHEN and CDR2 SYDVKM. The clonotype originates from a man aged 25-40 years in good health. The sample was naive CD8+ T cells sorted from blood. This rearrangement joins TRBV28 to TRBJ1-4; 9 bases match TRBD1. As DNA, the CDR3 is TGTGCCAGCAGTCCCTTGGGACAGGGAAGCACTAATGAAAAACTGTTTTTT. This gives the protein CASSPLGQGSTNEKLFF. The full variable domain, completed using reference TRBV28 and TRBJ1-4, is DVKVTQSSRYLVKRTGEKVFLECVQDMDHENMFWYRQDPGLGLRLIYFSYDVKMKEKGDIPEGYSVSREKKERFSLILESASTNQTSMYLCASSPLGQGSTNEKLFFGSGTQLSVL.